Listed below are T cell receptor beta chains from one sample, sequenced in a study of cytomegalovirus exposure and HLA in healthy donors. Using immunoSEQ multiplex PCR, the repertoire was profiled, and TCRdb retains in-frame clones only, with some absent. The sample shows tens of thousands of clones, roughly four fifths of them seen only once. The source material was PBMCs. These receptors came from a human donor in good health. Each CDR3 is given with its conserved first and last residue. A D gene is named only where the DNA matches it firmly. Clone size is not always given. Where it is, it says once, few, many or a class for expanded clones.

abundance	d_gene	v_gene	j_gene	CDR3aa	CDR3nt
.	.	TRBV18	TRBJ1-3	CASSPDSTGNTIYF	TGTGCCAGCTCACCGGACTCGACGGGAAACACCATATATTTT
.	.	TRBV9	TRBJ1-2	CASSAQELYGYTF	TGTGCCAGCAGCGCACAGGAGCTCTATGGCTACACCTTC
.	.	TRBV4-2	TRBJ2-3	CASSQDHGEGRTDTQYF	TGTGCCAGCAGCCAAGATCACGGAGAGGGTAGGACAGATACGCAGTATTTT
.	TRBD2	TRBV7-3	TRBJ2-1	CASSLFAGGQGNEQFF	TGTGCCAGCAGCTTATTCGCGGGGGGGCAGGGCAATGAGCAGTTCTTC
.	.	TRBV7-2	TRBJ2-3	CASSSLAGLTDTQYF	TGTGCCAGCAGCTCCCTGGCAGGGCTCACAGATACGCAGTATTTT
.	.	TRBV11-2	TRBJ1-1	CASSLTPGREAFF	TGTGCCAGCAGCTTAACCCCGGGGAGAGAAGCTTTCTTT
.	TRBD2	TRBV28	TRBJ2-7	CASSFSLAGAYEQYF	TGTGCCAGCAGTTTCTCGCTAGCGGGAGCGTACGAGCAGTACTTC
.	TRBD2	TRBV5-4	TRBJ2-1	CASSFGSGVYNEQFF	TGTGCCAGCAGCTTTGGTAGCGGGGTCTACAATGAGCAGTTCTTC
few	.	TRBV27	TRBJ1-5	CASSSAGSNQPQHF	TGTGCCAGCAGTTCAGCAGGGAGCAATCAGCCCCAGCATTTT
.	TRBD1	TRBV15	TRBJ2-1	CATSTRQGANEQFF	TGTGCCACCAGCACCCGACAGGGGGCTAATGAGCAGTTCTTC
few	TRBD1	TRBV6-1	TRBJ1-2	CASRGQGAGNYGYTF	TGTGCCAGCAGAGGTCAGGGGGCGGGCAACTATGGCTACACCTTC
once	.	TRBV25-1	TRBJ2-5	CASSETTWGRSQETQYF	TGTGCCAGCAGTGAAACCACATGGGGCAGGTCCCAAGAGACCCAGTACTTC
.	.	TRBV11-1	TRBJ2-1	CASSSPQGSYNEQFF	TGTGCCAGCAGCTCACCACAGGGATCCTACAATGAGCAGTTCTTC
.	.	TRBV7-2	TRBJ2-2	CASSFITGELFF	TGTGCCAGCAGCTTTATCACCGGGGAGCTGTTTTTT
once	.	TRBV18	TRBJ2-7	CASSPIGRVHEQYF	TGTGCCAGCTCACCCATAGGGAGAGTCCACGAGCAGTACTTC
.	.	TRBV7-9	TRBJ2-3	CASRRGARSDTQYF	TGTGCCAGCAGACGGGGGGCTAGATCCGATACGCAGTATTTT
.	TRBD2	TRBV9	TRBJ2-2	CASSVATSGNTGELFF	TGTGCCAGCAGCGTAGCGACTAGCGGGAACACCGGGGAGCTGTTTTTT
.	TRBD1	TRBV5-1	TRBJ1-2	CASSTGTANYGYTF	TGCGCCAGCAGCACAGGGACAGCCAACTATGGCTACACCTTC
once	.	TRBV27	TRBJ2-3	CASRPGESTDTQYF	TGTGCCAGCAGACCTGGTGAGAGCACAGATACGCAGTATTTT
.	TRBD1	TRBV14	TRBJ2-7	CASSHTPGQGERSSYEQYF	TGTGCCAGCAGCCATACACCGGGACAGGGGGAAAGAAGCTCCTACGAGCAGTACTTC
.	.	TRBV5-5	TRBJ2-7	CASSWPGERDEQYF	TGTGCCAGCAGTTGGCCGGGGGAACGCGACGAGCAGTACTTC
.	TRBD1	TRBV5-1	TRBJ1-4	CASSLGPGQTNEKLFF	TGCGCCAGCAGCTTGGGCCCGGGACAGACCAATGAAAAACTGTTTTTT
.	.	TRBV25-1	TRBJ1-4	CASSEVGGATNEKLFF	TGTGCCAGCAGTGAAGTAGGGGGAGCAACTAATGAAAAACTGTTTTTT
.	.	TRBV10-3	TRBJ1-5	CAIRGSPNSNQPQHF	TGTGCCATCAGGGGGAGCCCCAATAGCAATCAGCCCCAGCATTTT
.	.	TRBV7-9	TRBJ2-7	CSSSPGPTEQYF	TGTTCCAGCAGCCCCGGTCCCACCGAGCAGTACTTC
.	.	TRBV6-1	TRBJ1-5	CASSEYTVGNQPQHF	TGTGCCAGCAGTGAATATACGGTGGGCAATCAGCCCCAGCATTTT
.	TRBD2	TRBV5-6	TRBJ2-1	CASSLITSGSLGSYNEQFF	TGTGCCAGCAGCTTGATCACTAGCGGGAGTCTGGGGTCCTACAATGAGCAGTTCTTC
.	.	TRBV5-1	TRBJ1-5	CASSLGPGGTNQPQHF	TGCGCCAGCAGCTTGGGCCCCGGGGGGACAAATCAGCCCCAGCATTTT
.	TRBD2	TRBV18	TRBJ2-5	CASSPGLQETQYF	TGTGCCAGCTCACCGGGACTACAAGAGACCCAGTACTTC
.	.	TRBV11-3	TRBJ2-6	CASSLFVSFGANVLTF	TGTGCCAGCAGCTTATTCGTTAGCTTCGGGGCCAACGTCCTGACTTTC
.	.	TRBV7-2	TRBJ2-5	CASSLLGAETQYF	TGTGCCAGCAGCTTATTAGGGGCGGAGACCCAGTACTTC
.	TRBD1	TRBV4-3	TRBJ2-2	CANSQEGAGRIAGELFF	TGCGCCAACAGCCAAGAGGGGGCAGGTAGGATCGCCGGGGAGCTGTTTTTT
once	TRBD2	TRBV7-2	TRBJ2-2	CASSLAFFAGGKTGELFF	TGTGCCAGCAGCTTAGCGTTTTTCGCGGGAGGGAAGACCGGGGAGCTGTTTTTT
.	.	TRBV6-5	TRBJ2-7	CASSYREDIPYEQYF	TGTGCCAGCAGTTACCGCGAGGACATTCCCTACGAGCAGTACTTC
.	TRBD1	TRBV19	TRBJ2-4	CASSDTGVGIQYF	TGTGCCAGTAGCGATACAGGGGTGGGCATTCAGTACTTC
.	TRBD1	TRBV7-9	TRBJ2-5	CASSLWGQGAEETQYF	TGTGCCAGCAGCTTATGGGGACAGGGGGCAGAAGAGACCCAGTACTTC
.	.	TRBV7-2	TRBJ2-5	CASSFNKGPKETQYF	TGTGCCAGCAGCTTTAATAAGGGGCCGAAAGAGACCCAGTACTTC
.	TRBD2	TRBV14	TRBJ2-7	CASSRRAGGGSEQYF	TGTGCCAGCAGCCGACGAGCGGGAGGAGGGAGCGAGCAGTACTTC
.	.	TRBV5-1	TRBJ2-1	CASSLAVGAYNEQFF	TGCGCCAGCAGCTTGGCCGTTGGAGCCTACAATGAGCAGTTCTTC
.	.	TRBV11-2	TRBJ1-5	CASSLIEGKPQHF	TGTGCCAGCAGCTTGATCGAGGGAAAGCCCCAGCATTTT
.	TRBD1	TRBV7-2	TRBJ1-2	CASSLHRGSYGYTF	TGTGCCAGCAGCTTGCACAGGGGGAGTTATGGCTACACCTTC
.	TRBD2	TRBV6-4	TRBJ2-7	CASSEASGSPHEQYF	TGTGCCAGCAGTGAGGCTAGCGGGAGTCCCCACGAGCAGTACTTC
.	.	TRBV28	TRBJ1-2	CASSLTVTYGYTF	TGTGCCAGCAGTCTGACAGTCACTTATGGCTACACCTTC
once	.	TRBV27	TRBJ2-7	CASSLQGPYEQYF	TGTGCCAGCAGTTTACAGGGCCCCTACGAGCAGTACTTC
.	.	TRBV7-2	TRBJ1-6	CASSPLYSPLHF	TGTGCCAGCAGCCCACTCTATTCACCCCTCCACTTT
few	.	TRBV5-5	TRBJ2-6	CASSSDFLAGANVLTF	TGTGCCAGCAGCTCCGACTTCCTTGCTGGGGCCAACGTCCTGACTTTC
.	.	TRBV19	TRBJ2-2	CASSLHRNTGELFF	TGTGCCAGTAGCTTACACCGGAACACCGGGGAGCTGTTTTTT
.	TRBD2	TRBV7-3	TRBJ2-3	CASSFRAGGTDTQYF	TGTGCCAGCAGCTTCCGGGCGGGAGGGACAGATACGCAGTATTTT
.	TRBD2	TRBV2	TRBJ2-5	CASSEEGLPKETQYF	TGTGCCAGCAGTGAAGAGGGACTACCTAAAGAGACCCAGTACTTC
.	TRBD2	TRBV5-1	TRBJ2-1	CASSLASGASGEQFF	TGCGCCAGCAGCTTGGCCAGCGGGGCCTCGGGTGAGCAGTTCTTC
.	TRBD1	TRBV25-1	TRBJ1-4	CASSETGGRREKLFF	TGTGCCAGCAGCGAGACAGGGGGCCGGCGTGAAAAACTGTTTTTT
.	TRBD2	TRBV6-1	TRBJ2-7	CASGTSASSYEQYF	TGTGCCAGCGGGACTAGCGCGAGCTCCTACGAGCAGTACTTC
.	TRBD2	TRBV7-9	TRBJ2-2	CASSAGLNTGELFF	TGTGCCAGCAGCGCGGGACTAAACACCGGGGAGCTGTTTTTT
.	TRBD1	TRBV7-8	TRBJ2-7	CASSLGGTGTDEQYF	TGTGCCAGCAGCTTAGGGGGGACAGGGACCGACGAGCAGTACTTC
once	TRBD1	TRBV10-3	TRBJ1-1	CAISPRDGQGPTEAFF	TGTGCCATCAGTCCTAGGGACGGACAGGGCCCCACTGAAGCTTTCTTT
.	.	TRBV7-9	TRBJ2-7	CASSRGMYEQYF	TGTGCCAGCAGCCGAGGGATGTACGAGCAGTACTTC
once	TRBD2	TRBV7-6	TRBJ2-7	CASSSGLSISSYEQYF	TGTGCCAGCAGCTCGGGACTATCCATCAGCTCCTACGAGCAGTACTTC
.	.	TRBV2	TRBJ2-2	CASSQPGLLKIGELFF	TGTGCCAGCAGTCAACCGGGACTCCTCAAAATCGGGGAGCTGTTTTTT